This T cell receptor beta chain came from a study of cytotoxic CD8 clonotypes in ibrutinib-treated CLL. Across the study: Partial responses totalled approximately 24 and complete responses 2; after median approximately 62 months, 14 remained remitted and approximately 12 progressed. A median approximately 12 months of treatment, range 6 to 36, preceded the collection of response samples. Mean values per sample were 255,043 productive templates and tens of thousands of productive rearrangements.

Overall study findings and caveats: Under therapy, public clonotypes either contracted or stayed stable, and they were uncommon.

Here immunoSEQ multiplex PCR was the method, and the copy in TCRdb shows in-frame clones only, minus some. The data show approximately 15,000 clones, almost 65% seen once. Note on this clone: As yet, its antigen is unknown.

The material sequenced was PBMCs, taken before ibrutinib treatment. This clonotype originated in a human donor with chronic lymphocytic leukemia.

The CDR3 region has the DNA TGTGCCAGTGGCGGGAGCTCACCCCTCCACTTT. It is translated as CASGGSSPLHF. The chain combines TRBV19 with TRBJ1-6; D unclear. Germline V gene data show CDR1 as LNHDA and CDR2 as SQIVND (reference sequence). The CDR3 is made up of 11 amino acids. Trimming stripped 8 bases from V and 10 bases from J, with 9 bases between.